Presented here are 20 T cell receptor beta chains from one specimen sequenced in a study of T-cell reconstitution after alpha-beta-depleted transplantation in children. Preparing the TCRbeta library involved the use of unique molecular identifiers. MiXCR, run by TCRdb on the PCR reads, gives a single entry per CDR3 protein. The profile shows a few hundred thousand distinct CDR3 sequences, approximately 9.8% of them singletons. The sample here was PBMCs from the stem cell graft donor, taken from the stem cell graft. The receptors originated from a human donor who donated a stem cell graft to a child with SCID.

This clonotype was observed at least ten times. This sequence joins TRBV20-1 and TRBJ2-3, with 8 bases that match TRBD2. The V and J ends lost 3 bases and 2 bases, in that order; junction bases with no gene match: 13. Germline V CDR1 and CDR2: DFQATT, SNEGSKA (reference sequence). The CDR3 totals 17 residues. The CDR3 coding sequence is TGCAGTGCTAGTCTATTAAGGGGCGGGGGGACCACAGATACGCAGTATTTT. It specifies CSASLLRGGGTTDTQYF.

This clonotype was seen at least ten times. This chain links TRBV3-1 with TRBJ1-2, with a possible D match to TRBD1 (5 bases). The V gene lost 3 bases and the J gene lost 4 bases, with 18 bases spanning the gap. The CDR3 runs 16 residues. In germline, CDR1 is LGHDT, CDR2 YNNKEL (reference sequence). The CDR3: CASSHLAMGQGYGYTF. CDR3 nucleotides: TGTGCCAGCAGCCATTTGGCAATGGGGCAAGGCTATGGCTACACCTTC. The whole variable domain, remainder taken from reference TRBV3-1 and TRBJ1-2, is DTAVSQTPKYLVTQMGNDKSIKCEQNLGHDTMYWYKQDSKKFLKIMFSYNNKELIINETVPNRFSPKSPDKAHLNLHINSLELGDSAVYFCASSHLAMGQGYGYTFGSGTRLTVV.

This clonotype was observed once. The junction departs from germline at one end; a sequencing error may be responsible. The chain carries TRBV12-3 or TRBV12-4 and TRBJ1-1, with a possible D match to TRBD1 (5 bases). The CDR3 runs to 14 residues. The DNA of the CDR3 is TGTGCCATCAACAAGACACCTCTCAGGGTGGAAGCTTTCTTC. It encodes CAINKTPLRVEAFF.

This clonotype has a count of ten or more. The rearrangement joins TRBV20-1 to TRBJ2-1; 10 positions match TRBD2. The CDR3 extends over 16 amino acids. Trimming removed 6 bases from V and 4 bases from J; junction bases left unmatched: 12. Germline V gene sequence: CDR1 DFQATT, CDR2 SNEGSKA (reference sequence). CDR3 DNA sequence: TGCAGTGCGCAAGCGGGGGGGCGCTCTCCTTACAATGAGCAGTTCTTC. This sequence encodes CSAQAGGRSPYNEQFF.

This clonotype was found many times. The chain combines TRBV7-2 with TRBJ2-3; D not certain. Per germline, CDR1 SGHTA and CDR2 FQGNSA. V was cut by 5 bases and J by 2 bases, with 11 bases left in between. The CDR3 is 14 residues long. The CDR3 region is CASSPRASTDTQYF. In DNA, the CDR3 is TGTGCCAGCAGCCCTAGAGCATCCACAGATACGCAGTATTTT.

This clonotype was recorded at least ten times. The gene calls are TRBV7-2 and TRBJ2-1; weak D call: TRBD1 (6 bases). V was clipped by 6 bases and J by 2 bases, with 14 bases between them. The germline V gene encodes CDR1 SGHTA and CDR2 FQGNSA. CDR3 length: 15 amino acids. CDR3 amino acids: CASRTTGRAYNEQFF. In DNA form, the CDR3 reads TGTGCCAGCAGGACGACAGGACGAGCCTACAATGAGCAGTTCTTC.

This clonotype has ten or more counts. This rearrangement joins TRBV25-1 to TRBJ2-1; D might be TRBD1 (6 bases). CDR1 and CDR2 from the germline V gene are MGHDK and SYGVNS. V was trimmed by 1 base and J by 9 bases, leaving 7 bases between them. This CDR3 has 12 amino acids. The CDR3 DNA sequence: TGTGCCAGCAGTGAATTCAGGGGTGAGCAGTTCTTC. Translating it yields CASSEFRGEQFF.

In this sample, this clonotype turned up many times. CDR3 amino acids: CASSLQGPANYGYTF. The CDR3 DNA reads TGTGCCAGCAGCCTGCAGGGGCCCGCTAACTATGGCTACACCTTC. The chain couples TRBV7-2 to TRBJ1-2; D perhaps matches TRBD1 (6 bases). The CDR3 runs 15 residues. The germline CDR1 and CDR2 sequences are SGHTA and FQGNSA. Trimming took 5 bases from V and 0 from J, leaving 13 bases between them. The entire variable domain, with the rest obtained from reference TRBV7-2 and TRBJ1-2, is as follows: GAGVSQSPSNKVTEKGKDVELRCDPISGHTALYWYRQSLGQGLEFLIYFQGNSAPDKSGLPSDRFSAERTGGSVSTLTIQRTQQEDSAVYLCASSLQGPANYGYTFGSGTRLTVV.

The CDR3 DNA is TGTGCCAGCAGAGAACAGGGCGACCTTAGCAATCAGCCCCAGCATTTT. This gives the protein CASREQGDLSNQPQHF. The chain has TRBV2 and TRBJ1-5; possibly TRBD1 for D (6 bases). Germline CDR1 and CDR2: SNHLY and FYNNEI. The ends were cut back, 6 bases at V and 0 bases at J, with 15 bases in the middle. This CDR3 has 16 amino acids.

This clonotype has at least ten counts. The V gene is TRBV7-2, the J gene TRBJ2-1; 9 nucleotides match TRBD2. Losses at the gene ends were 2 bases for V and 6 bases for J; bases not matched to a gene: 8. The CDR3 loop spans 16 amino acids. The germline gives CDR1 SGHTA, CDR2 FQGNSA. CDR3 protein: CASSLYRGGAPNEQFF. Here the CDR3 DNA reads TGTGCCAGCAGCTTATATCGCGGGGGGGCCCCCAATGAGCAGTTCTTC.

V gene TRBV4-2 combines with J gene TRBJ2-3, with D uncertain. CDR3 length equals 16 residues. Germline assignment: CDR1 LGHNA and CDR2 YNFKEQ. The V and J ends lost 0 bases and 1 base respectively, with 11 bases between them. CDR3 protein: CASSQDRELGTDTQYF. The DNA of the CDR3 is TGTGCCAGCAGCCAAGATCGTGAGCTTGGCACAGATACGCAGTATTTT.

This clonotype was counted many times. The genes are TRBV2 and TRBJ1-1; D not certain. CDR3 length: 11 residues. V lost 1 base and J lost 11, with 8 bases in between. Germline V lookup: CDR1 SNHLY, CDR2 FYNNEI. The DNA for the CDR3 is TGTGCCAGCAGTGAAGGGGCTGGGGCTTTCTTT. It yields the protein CASSEGAGAFF.

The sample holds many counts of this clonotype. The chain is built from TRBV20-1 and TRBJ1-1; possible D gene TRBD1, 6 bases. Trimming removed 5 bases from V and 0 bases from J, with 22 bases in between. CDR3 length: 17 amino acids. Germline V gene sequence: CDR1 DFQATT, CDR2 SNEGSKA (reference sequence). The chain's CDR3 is CSARPQGIGSMNTEAFF. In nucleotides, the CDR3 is TGCAGTGCTCGGCCACAGGGAATAGGGAGCATGAACACTGAAGCTTTCTTT.

CDR3 coding DNA: TGCGCCAGCAGCTTGGTACCGACGGGACCCGGCAACGAGCAGTACTTC. Translation gives CASSLVPTGPGNEQYF. The V gene is TRBV5-1, the J gene TRBJ2-7; TRBD1 or TRBD2 may be the D gene (5 bases each). This CDR3 is 16 amino acids long. Per germline, CDR1 SGHRS and CDR2 YFSETQ. Trimming pared 0 bases from V and 5 bases from J, leaving 18 bases between.

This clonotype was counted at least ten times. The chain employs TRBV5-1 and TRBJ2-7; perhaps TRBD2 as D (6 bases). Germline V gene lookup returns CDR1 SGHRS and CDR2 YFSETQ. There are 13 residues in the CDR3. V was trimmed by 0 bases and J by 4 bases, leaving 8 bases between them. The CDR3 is CASSLVGGYEQYF. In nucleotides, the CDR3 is TGCGCCAGCAGCTTGGTCGGGGGATACGAGCAGTACTTC.

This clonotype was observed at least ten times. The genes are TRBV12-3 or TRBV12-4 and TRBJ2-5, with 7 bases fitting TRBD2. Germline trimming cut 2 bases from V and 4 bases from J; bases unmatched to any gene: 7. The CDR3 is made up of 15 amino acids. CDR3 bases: TGTGCCAGCAGTTTAAGGAGGTGGGGGGGAGAGACCCAGTACTTC. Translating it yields CASSLRRWGGETQYF.

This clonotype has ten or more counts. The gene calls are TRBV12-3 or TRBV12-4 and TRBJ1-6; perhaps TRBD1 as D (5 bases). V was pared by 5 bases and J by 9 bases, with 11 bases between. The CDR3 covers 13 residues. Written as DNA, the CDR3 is TGTGCCAGCAGTCCCTTGGGGGGTTCACCCCTCCACTTT. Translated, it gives CASSPLGGSPLHF.

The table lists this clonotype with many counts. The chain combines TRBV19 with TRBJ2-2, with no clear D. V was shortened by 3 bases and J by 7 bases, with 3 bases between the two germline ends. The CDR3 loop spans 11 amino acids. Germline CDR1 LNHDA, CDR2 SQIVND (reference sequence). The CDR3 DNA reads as TGTGCCAGTAGTATCCTCGGGGAGCTGTTTTTT. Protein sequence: CASSILGELFF.

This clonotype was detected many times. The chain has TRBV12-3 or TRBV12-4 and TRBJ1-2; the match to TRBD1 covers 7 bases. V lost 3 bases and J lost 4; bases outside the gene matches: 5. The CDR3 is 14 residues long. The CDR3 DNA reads TGTGCCAGCAGTTTTGGACAGGCTCGCTATGGCTACACCTTC. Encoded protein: CASSFGQARYGYTF.

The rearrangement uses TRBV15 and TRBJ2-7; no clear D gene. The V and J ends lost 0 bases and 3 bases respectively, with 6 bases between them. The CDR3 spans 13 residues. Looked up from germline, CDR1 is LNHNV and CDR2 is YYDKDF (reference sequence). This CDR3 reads CATSRDGGYEQYF. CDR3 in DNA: TGTGCCACCAGCAGAGATGGCGGCTACGAGCAGTACTTC.